This T cell receptor (beta chain) stems from a study of T cell responses to AZD1222 COVID-19 vaccine. In the study overall: Second-dose recipients at about 4 or about 12 weeks were treated as one pooled group. Broader study findings: CD4 TCRs covered the whole spike, strongest at regions 160-218 and 743-854. Seropositivity was recorded at baseline in only a handful of AZD1222 recipients.

Method: immunoSEQ multiplex PCR; TCRdb's copy keeps in-frame clones and lacks some. Seen here are about 260,000 clones, approximately 93% observed once, and the top ten hold 0.55%. This clone has just a few counts. Its specificity is unknown. The source material was peripheral blood, sampled on day 0 of AZD1222 vaccination. The origin of this receptor is an adult in good health.

The CDR3, as DNA: TGTGCCAGCAGCCCCGGGACACTCTATAATTCACCCCTCCACTTT. It translates to CASSPGTLYNSPLHF. The chain is built from TRBV7-9 and TRBJ1-6; maybe TRBD1 (6 bases). V gave up 5 bases and J gave up 3 bases, with 11 bases separating them. The CDR3 spans 15 residues. Germline V CDR1 and CDR2: SEHNR, FQNEAQ (reference sequence).